This T cell receptor beta chain was captured by sequencing in a study of T cell changes during pregnancy in multiple sclerosis. The CDR3 has 14 residues. V lost 1 base and J lost 10; bases outside the gene matches: 5. Germline assignment: CDR1 KGHSH and CDR2 LQKENI. The table came from immunoSEQ multiplex PCR; TCRdb's copy has only in-frame clones and leaves some out. This table has roughly 75,000 clones, approximately 92% appearing once. The sequence derives from a female donor in good health, enrolled as a control in a pregnancy study. The V and J genes are TRBV18 and TRBJ2-1; 9 bases are shared with TRBD2. Sequenced material: peripheral blood, taken in the third trimester of pregnancy. CDR3 protein: CASSPLAGAQEQFF. The DNA for the CDR3 is TGTGCCAGCTCACCACTAGCGGGAGCCCAGGAGCAGTTCTTC.